Ten or more counts support the clone carrying this T cell receptor (beta chain). iRepertoire HTBI primers and Arm-PCR of CDR3 regions built TCR beta libraries. TCRdb re-analysed the multiplex PCR reads in MiXCR, keeping a single row per CDR3 protein. The sample lists roughly 500,000 distinct CDR3 sequences; roughly 14% were seen once. CDR3 length equals 14 residues. CDR1 SNHLY and CDR2 FYNNEI come from the germline V gene. The V gene end was trimmed by 6 bases and the J gene end by 2 bases; junction bases not matched to a gene: 5. The data were obtained in a study of regulatory T cells in long-lasting Graves disease. The time point is: newly diagnosed GD, antithyroid drugs for less than 3 months. Researchers made the TCR library from RNA that was extracted from PBMCs. Blood from the periphery, 8.5 to 9 milliliters in all, was drawn into EDTA tubes. These same data were also listed under a study on T cells in Graves' hyperthyroidism and ophthalmopathy.

The sample here was peripheral blood mononuclear cells (PBMCs), taken at new diagnosis, from a patient treated with antithyroid drugs. The sequence was collected from a man aged 30-40 years with Graves disease. The chain links TRBV2 to TRBJ2-3, with 7 nucleotides matching TRBD2. DNA of the CDR3: TGTGCCAGCAGCAGGACTAGTATCACAGATACGCAGTATTTT. This encodes CASSRTSITDTQYF.